The sequence of this T cell receptor beta chain was determined in a study of vaccination and CD4 T cells after COVID-19. Points on this clonotype: Its specificity is unknown.

Time point of the sample: late sampling 161 to 241 days after vaccination in a few convalescent patients. Treatment specified: approximately nine-day PBMC culture with coronavirus spike peptide pools or control peptides (ViraFEST assay). Peptide-pool expansion of antigen-specific T cells preceded TCR sequencing in ViraFEST. Half-medium replacement with fresh IL-2 medium took place on days 3 and 7. Cultured CD4+ T cell DNA was sequenced using the Oncomine TCR Beta short-read assay. TCRdb ran MiXCR on the PCR reads and lists one entry per CDR3 protein. Here the sample spans some 26,000 distinct CDR3 sequences, 41% being singletons. The TCR comes from a human donor who had recovered from COVID-19. Specimen: CD4+ T cells from blood, cultured in vitro, collected about 7 months after SARS-CoV-2 vaccination.

CDR3 sequence reads: CASSQDHVGSSYNSPLHF. In DNA form, the CDR3 reads TGCGCCAGCAGCCAAGATCACGTGGGTAGCTCCTATAATTCACCCCTCCACTTT. The chain has TRBV4-1 and TRBJ1-6, with D hard to call. Trimming shortened V by 0 bases and J by 0 bases, and 12 bases separated the two germline ends. Per the germline V gene, CDR1 is MGHRA and CDR2 is YSYEKL. The CDR3 has 18 residues.